A single sample gave rise to the 30 T cell receptor beta chains below, sequenced in a study of CD8 T cells in ankylosing spondylitis. Each CDR3 protein gets one entry after TCRdb re-called the 5' RACE reads with MiXCR. The table shows some 150,000 distinct CDR3 sequences, with more than 9.5% occurring only once. The sequenced sample was blood, either unsorted or a sorted T cell fraction (not recorded which). Every receptor here comes from a female donor with ankylosing spondylitis or in good health (not recorded which).

The chain carries TRBV6-6 and TRBJ2-1; TRBD1 matches at 10 bases. Unmatched junction bases numbered 6, after V lost 0 bases and J lost 7 bases. This CDR3 comprises 16 residues. Germline V CDR1 and CDR2: MNHNY, SVGAGI (reference sequence). In DNA form, the CDR3 reads TGTGCCAGCAGTTACTCGACGATGGACAGGGGGAATGAGCAGTTCTTC. This encodes CASSYSTMDRGNEQFF.

This chain uses TRBV29-1 with TRBJ2-1; no clear D gene. V dropped 3 bases and J dropped 2 bases, with 11 bases sitting between them. The germline V gene has CDR1 SQVTM and CDR2 ANQGSEA. This CDR3 contains 14 residues. CDR3 DNA sequence: TGCAGCGTTGAGAGGAGACTCGCCTACAATGAGCAGTTCTTC. Its translation is CSVERRLAYNEQFF.

This clonotype was detected ten times or more. This chain joins TRBV5-6 and TRBJ1-3; D not resolved. This CDR3 spans 14 amino acids. Looked up from germline, CDR1 is SGHDT and CDR2 is YYEEEE. Trimming took 4 bases from V and 2 from J, leaving 10 bases between them. In nucleotides, the CDR3 is TGTGCCAGCAGCAAGGACTTGACTGGAAACACCATATATTTT. Translation gives CASSKDLTGNTIYF.

This clonotype showed up many times. V gene TRBV12-3 or TRBV12-4 combines with J gene TRBJ1-5; no reliable D call. The CDR3 extends over 15 amino acids. V lost 3 bases and J 2 bases, leaving 11 bases between the germline ends. The chain's CDR3 is CASSLEGRGNQPQHF. The CDR3 region has the DNA TGTGCCAGCAGTTTGGAGGGTCGGGGCAATCAGCCCCAGCATTTT.

This clonotype was seen ten or more times. The V and J genes are TRBV5-4 and TRBJ1-1; no clear D gene. V lost 2 bases and J 5 bases, leaving 13 bases between the germline ends. Germline CDR1 SGHNT, CDR2 YYREEE (reference sequence). This CDR3 is built from 14 residues. This CDR3 is CASSLRHDRTEAFF. CDR3 nucleotides: TGTGCCAGCAGCTTACGACATGATAGGACTGAAGCTTTCTTT.

This clonotype was counted ten times or more. The chain couples TRBV12-3 or TRBV12-4 to TRBJ1-1; the D gene is possibly TRBD1 (6 bases). V shed 5 bases and J shed 7 bases, with 11 bases lying between them. The CDR3 spans 12 residues. CDR3 residues: CASSLIGGEAFF. The CDR3 bases are TGTGCCAGCAGTCTTATAGGGGGTGAAGCTTTCTTT.

The chain uses TRBV6-5 and TRBJ1-1; tentative D call: TRBD1 (6 bases). Germline V lookup: CDR1 MNHEY, CDR2 SVGAGI. The V and J ends lost 2 bases and 4 bases respectively, with 11 bases between them. The CDR3 sequence is 14 residues long. CDR3 DNA: TGTGCCAGCAGTTACGCGACAGGCGTCACTGAAGCTTTCTTT. Translation: CASSYATGVTEAFF.

This clonotype was detected many times. This chain joins TRBV20-1 and TRBJ1-2; TRBD1 matches at 8 bases. The CDR3 loop spans 11 amino acids. V was pared by 6 bases and J by 7 bases, with 4 bases of the junction left unmatched. The germline V gene has CDR1 DFQATT and CDR2 SNEGSKA (reference sequence). The CDR3 spells CSAIDRGGYTF. CDR3 nucleotide sequence: TGCAGTGCGATTGACAGGGGTGGCTACACCTTC.

This clonotype was recorded at least ten times. This chain connects TRBV5-6 to TRBJ2-7; D tentatively reads TRBD1 or TRBD2 (5 bases each). In germline, CDR1 is SGHDT, CDR2 YYEEEE. V lost 4 bases to trimming and J lost 3 bases, with 14 bases between them. This CDR3 contains 14 residues. Written as DNA, the CDR3 is TGTGCCAGCAGCCCCGGGACCGGCGGCTACGAGCAGTACTTC. Translation gives CASSPGTGGYEQYF.

There are many counts of this clonotype. CDR3 protein: CASSTPGGGNTIYF. As DNA, the CDR3 is TGTGCCAGCAGTACCCCAGGGGGCGGAAACACCATATATTTT. The chain joins TRBV28 to TRBJ1-3; 8 positions agree with TRBD1. The CDR3 has 14 amino acids. Germline loops: CDR1 MDHEN, CDR2 SYDVKM. J was trimmed by 4 bases and V by 5 bases; bases with no gene match: 4.

This clonotype was picked up many times. CDR3 nucleotides: TGTGCCAGCAGCACGGCGGGGGCGAACACTGAAGCTTTCTTT. Translation gives CASSTAGANTEAFF. This sequence joins TRBV12-3 or TRBV12-4 and TRBJ1-1; D may be TRBD1 (6 bases). This CDR3 is built from 14 residues. Trimming shortened V by 6 bases and J by 1 base, and 12 bases separated the two germline ends.

This clonotype was seen repeatedly, ten times or more. The chain couples TRBV7-8 to TRBJ2-7; D unresolved. Trimming shortened V by 3 bases and J by 5 bases, and 5 bases separated the two germline ends. Germline V gene lookup returns CDR1 SGHVS and CDR2 FQNEAQ. The CDR3 extends over 11 amino acids. CDR3 in DNA: TGTGCCAGCAGCTTGATCGACGAGCAGTACTTC. It translates to CASSLIDEQYF.

This clonotype was seen ten or more times. The chain has TRBV7-2 and TRBJ2-1; D not certain. Per the germline V gene, CDR1 is SGHTA and CDR2 is FQGNSA. V dropped 1 base and J dropped 1 base, with 5 bases sitting between them. The length of the CDR3 is 14 residues. CDR3 protein: CASSLVWSYNEQFF. The CDR3 bases are TGTGCCAGCAGCTTAGTTTGGTCCTACAATGAGCAGTTCTTC.

This clonotype was observed at least ten times. This sequence joins TRBV12-3 or TRBV12-4 and TRBJ1-1; 7 bases are shared with TRBD1. Germline trimming cut 4 bases from V and 2 bases from J; bases unmatched to any gene: 4. The CDR3 sequence is 14 residues long. This CDR3 reads CASSWTGSNTEAFF. Written as DNA, the CDR3 is TGTGCCAGCAGTTGGACAGGTAGTAACACTGAAGCTTTCTTT.

This clonotype has a count of ten or more. The rearrangement links TRBV28 to TRBJ1-6; D is uncertain. The CDR3 extends over 13 amino acids. Germline V lookup: CDR1 MDHEN, CDR2 SYDVKM. Trimming took off 11 bases at V and 3 bases at J, with 11 bases between the two ends. CDR3 in amino acids: CAGRTFYNSPLHF. CDR3 sequence (DNA): TGTGCCGGACGTACTTTCTATAATTCACCCCTCCACTTT. The whole variable domain, remainder taken from reference TRBV28 and TRBJ1-6, is DVKVTQSSRYLVKRTGEKVFLECVQDMDHENMFWYRQDPGLGLRLIYFSYDVKMKEKGDIPEGYSVSREKKERFSLILESASTNQTSMYLCAGRTFYNSPLHFGNGTRLTVT.

This clonotype was observed at least ten times. The J gene is TRBJ2-2, the V gene TRBV29-1; 9 positions agree with TRBD2. V trimming: 4 bases; J trimming: 1 base; junction bases outside the gene matches: 4. The CDR3 extends over 15 amino acids. Germline CDR1 reads SQVTM; CDR2 reads ANQGSEA. CDR3 loop: CSVGSTSGNTGELFF. CDR3 DNA: TGCAGCGTTGGTTCGACTAGCGGGAACACCGGGGAGCTGTTTTTT.

This clonotype has a count of ten or more. The rearrangement joins TRBV6-5 to TRBJ2-2; TRBD1 matches 9 bases. The trim removed 0 bases at V and 7 bases at J, leaving 15 bases unmatched. CDR1 and CDR2 from the germline V gene are MNHEY and SVGAGI. The CDR3 is 19 residues long. CDR3 in amino acids: CASSYSHVGQGLSGGELFF. CDR3 sequence (DNA): TGTGCCAGCAGTTACTCTCACGTGGGACAGGGATTATCGGGCGGGGAGCTGTTTTTT.

Only a few counts were recorded for this clonotype. V is TRBV4-1 and J is TRBJ2-3; possible D gene TRBD2, 5 bases. Trimming stripped 0 bases from V and 2 bases from J, with 15 bases between. CDR3 size: 17 residues. Germline values: CDR1 MGHRA, CDR2 YSYEKL. The CDR3 reads CASSQDPLGGLTDTQYF. In nucleotides, the CDR3 is TGCGCCAGCAGCCAAGATCCACTAGGAGGTCTCACAGATACGCAGTATTTT.

This clonotype has a count of ten or more. The V gene is TRBV18, the J gene TRBJ2-1; 9 nucleotides align to TRBD2. Germline CDR1 is KGHSH and CDR2 is LQKENI. The V segment lost 0 bases and the J segment 7 bases; nucleotides outside the gene matches: 1. The CDR3 contains 14 residues. The CDR3 region is CASSPPSGRNEQFF. The CDR3 DNA is TGTGCCAGCTCACCACCGAGCGGGAGGAATGAGCAGTTCTTC.

This clonotype has ten or more counts. V is TRBV20-1 and J is TRBJ2-7; TRBD1 aligns across 10 bases. V lost 5 bases to trimming and J lost 0 bases; unmatched junction nucleotides: 7. The CDR3 is 15 amino acids. Per the germline V gene, CDR1 is DFQATT and CDR2 is SNEGSKA (reference sequence). CDR3 sequence (DNA): TGCAGTGCTGGGGACAGGGGTTCTTTCTCCTACGAGCAGTACTTC. It codes for CSAGDRGSFSYEQYF.

This clonotype was detected only a few times. The chain has TRBV18 and TRBJ2-2, with TRBD1 as a possible D gene (7 bases). Between the trimmed V and J ends, which lost 3 bases and 2 bases, there was a span of 10 bases. Germline CDR1 KGHSH, CDR2 LQKENI. The length of the CDR3 is 15 residues. CDR3 sequence: CASSPTGTNTGELFF. CDR3 nucleotide sequence: TGTGCCAGCTCACCGACAGGGACTAACACCGGGGAGCTGTTTTTT. The entire variable domain, with the rest obtained from reference TRBV18 and TRBJ2-2, is as follows: NAGVMQNPRHLVRRRGQEARLRCSPMKGHSHVYWYRQLPEEGLKFMVYLQKENIIDESGMPKERFSAEFPKEGPSILRIQQVVRGDSAAYFCASSPTGTNTGELFFGEGSRLTVL.

This clonotype was seen repeatedly, ten times or more. The genes are TRBV20-1 and TRBJ2-1; D not certain. The CDR3 is 11 amino acids. In germline, CDR1 is DFQATT, CDR2 SNEGSKA (reference sequence). Trimming shortened V by 1 base and J by 9 bases, and 7 bases separated the two germline ends. CDR3 residues: CSARGVGEQFF. The CDR3 DNA follows: TGCAGTGCTAGAGGGGTGGGTGAGCAGTTCTTC.

This clonotype was detected ten times or more. This chain uses TRBV12-3 or TRBV12-4 with TRBJ1-2; TRBD1 matches 7 bases. J lost 7 bases, V lost 5 bases, and 10 bases had no gene match. The CDR3 length is 14 residues. CDR3 loop: CASSPPDRRRGYTF. The CDR3 DNA reads TGTGCCAGCAGTCCGCCGGACAGGAGGCGTGGCTACACCTTC.

This clonotype was counted between two and nine times. This chain uses TRBV4-1 with TRBJ2-7; D gene ambiguous. V lost 0 bases and J 1 base, leaving 13 bases between the germline ends. The germline CDR1 and CDR2 sequences are MGHRA and YSYEKL. The CDR3 extends over 16 amino acids. CDR3 loop: CASSQDLQVGSYEQYF. The CDR3 DNA sequence: TGCGCCAGCAGCCAAGATCTCCAGGTCGGATCCTACGAGCAGTACTTC.

This clonotype has ten or more counts. The J gene is TRBJ1-1, the V gene TRBV7-2, with D unclear. The germline V and J ends were trimmed by 10 bases and 4 bases, with 16 bases remaining between them. CDR3 length: 13 residues. CDR1 is SGHTA, CDR2 FQGNSA, per germline. In DNA form, the CDR3 reads TGTGCCACGATTTCGAGGGAGAGCACTGAAGCTTTCTTT. It codes for CATISRESTEAFF.

This clonotype has at least ten counts. CDR3 bases: TGTGCCACCAGTGATCCGGGAGGGGGATACCAAGAGACCCAGTACTTC. It yields the protein CATSDPGGGYQETQYF. The chain has TRBV24-1 and TRBJ2-5; 8 positions agree with TRBD2. Unmatched junction bases numbered 5, after V lost 3 bases and J lost 0 bases. This CDR3 spans 16 amino acids. The V gene's germline CDR1 is KGHDR and CDR2 SFDVKD.

This clonotype was seen more than once but under ten times. The rearrangement links TRBV24-1 to TRBJ2-7; 10 bases match TRBD1. This CDR3 spans 16 amino acids. The V and J ends lost 4 bases and 4 bases, in that order; junction bases with no gene match: 9. Germline V gives CDR1 KGHDR, CDR2 SFDVKD. The CDR3 sequence: CATSEQTGQGSYEQYF. CDR3 nucleotide sequence: TGTGCCACCAGTGAACAAACGGGACAGGGGTCTTACGAGCAGTACTTC.

Ten or more counts support this clonotype. The V gene is TRBV12-3 or TRBV12-4, the J gene TRBJ1-1; 8 positions agree with TRBD1. The trim removed 3 bases at V and 4 bases at J, leaving 4 bases unmatched. CDR3 length: 14 residues. CDR3 amino acids: CASSLDRVGTEAFF. The CDR3 DNA follows: TGTGCCAGCAGTTTGGACAGGGTGGGCACTGAAGCTTTCTTT.

This clonotype was counted ten times or more. The chain links TRBV5-1 to TRBJ2-3; TRBD2 matches at 13 bases. The CDR3 length is 13 residues. Germline V CDR1 and CDR2: SGHRS, YFSETQ. J lost 6 bases, V lost 9 bases, and 4 bases had no gene match. The CDR3 DNA follows: TGCGCCACCTCGACTAGCGGGAGGGATACGCAGTATTTT. Translation: CATSTSGRDTQYF.

The CDR3: CASSPNNVRSYEQYF. The DNA for the CDR3 is TGTGCCAGCAGCCCGAACAACGTCCGCTCCTACGAGCAGTACTTC. The chain links TRBV11-2 to TRBJ2-7; D gene uncertain. The V gene's germline CDR1 is SGHAT and CDR2 FQNNGV. This CDR3 comprises 15 residues. V lost 5 bases, J lost 0 bases, and 14 bases lay in between.